This TCR beta chain was identified in a study of PD-1 blockade in classical Hodgkin lymphoma. The repertoire was sequenced with immunoSEQ multiplex PCR; TCRdb's copy has only in-frame clones and lacks some. The data hold under 45,000 clones, with more than 70% observed a single time. CDR3 length equals 18 residues. V shed 5 bases, J shed 0 bases, and the junction held 12 bases outside the gene matches. Germline V gene sequence: CDR1 LNHDA, CDR2 SQIVND (reference sequence). Each of the patients experienced relapse following autologous stem cell transplantation, and their brentuximab vedotin exposure differed.

V is TRBV19 and J is TRBJ1-4; 7 nucleotides align to TRBD1. The sequence derives from a human donor with classical Hodgkin lymphoma. The starting material was peripheral blood mononuclear cells (PBMCs), obtained at baseline. Here the CDR3 reads CASSSGGQRMSTNEKLFF. The CDR3 DNA is TGTGCCAGTAGTTCGGGGGGACAGCGGATGTCAACTAATGAAAAACTGTTTTTT.